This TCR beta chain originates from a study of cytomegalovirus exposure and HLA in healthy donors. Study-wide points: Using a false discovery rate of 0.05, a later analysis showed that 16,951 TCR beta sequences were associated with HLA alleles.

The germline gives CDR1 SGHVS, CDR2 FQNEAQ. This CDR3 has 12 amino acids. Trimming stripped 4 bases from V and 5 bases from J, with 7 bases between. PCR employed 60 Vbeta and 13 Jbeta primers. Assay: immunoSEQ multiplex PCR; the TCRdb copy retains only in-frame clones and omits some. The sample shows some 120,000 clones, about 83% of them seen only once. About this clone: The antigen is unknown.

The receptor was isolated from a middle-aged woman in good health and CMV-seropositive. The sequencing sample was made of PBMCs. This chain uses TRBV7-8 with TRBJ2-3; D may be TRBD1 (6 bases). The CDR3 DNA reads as TGTGCCAGCAGCTCAGGGGAAGATACGCAGTATTTT. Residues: CASSSGEDTQYF.